This TCR beta chain was found in a study of blood T cell repertoires in COVID-19. The CDR3 has 16 residues. After removal of 5 bases from V and 4 bases from J, the junction contained 9 bases not matched to a gene. CDR1 SGHTA and CDR2 FQGNSA come from the germline V gene. In the authors' workflow: It was from reference gene primer amplification that nucleated cell counts were estimated. TCRdb keeps only in-frame clones here, not all; method: immunoSEQ multiplex PCR. Clonal size and the V and J genes are those of that table, whereas D and trimming came from the DNA. The sample records about 400,000 clones, about 90% being singletons. Categorization into cohorts depended on clinical history that participants reported. Resolution of symptoms, clearance, or two negative PCRs was present in recovered Cohort 3 donors.

The sequencing input was PBMCs or T cells enriched from blood (not recorded which). The chain is built from TRBV7-2 and TRBJ2-3; 10 bases are a match to TRBD2. The clonotype originates from a woman between 25 and 40 years old who had recovered from COVID-19. Written as DNA, the CDR3 is TGTGCCAGCAGCACCTTCGCTAGCGGGGGAGCAGATACGCAGTATTTT. It encodes CASSTFASGGADTQYF.